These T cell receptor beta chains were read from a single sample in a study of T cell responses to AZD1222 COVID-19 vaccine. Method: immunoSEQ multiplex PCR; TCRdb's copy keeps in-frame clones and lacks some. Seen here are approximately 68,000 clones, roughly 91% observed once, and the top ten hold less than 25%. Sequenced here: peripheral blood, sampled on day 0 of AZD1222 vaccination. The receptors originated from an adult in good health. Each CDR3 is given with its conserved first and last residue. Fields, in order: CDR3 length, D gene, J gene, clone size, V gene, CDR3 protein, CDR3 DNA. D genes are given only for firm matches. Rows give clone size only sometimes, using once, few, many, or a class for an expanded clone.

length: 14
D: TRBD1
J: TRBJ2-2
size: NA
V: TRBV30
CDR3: CAWRRDRDTGELFF
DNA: TGTGCCTGGAGACGGGACAGAGACACCGGGGAGCTGTTTTTT

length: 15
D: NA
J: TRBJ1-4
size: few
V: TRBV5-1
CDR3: CASSFMQGPNEKLFF
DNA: TGCGCCAGCAGCTTTATGCAGGGCCCTAATGAAAAACTGTTTTTT

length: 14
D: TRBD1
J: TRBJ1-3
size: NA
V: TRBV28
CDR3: CASSKGGEGNTIYF
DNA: TGTGCCAGCAGTAAAGGGGGCGAAGGAAACACCATATATTTT

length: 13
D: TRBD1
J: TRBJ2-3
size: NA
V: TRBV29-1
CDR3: CSTDRELTDTQYF
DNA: TGCAGCACGGACAGGGAACTAACAGATACGCAGTATTTT

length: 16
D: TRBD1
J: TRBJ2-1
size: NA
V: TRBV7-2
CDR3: CASSLWGQGTYNEQFF
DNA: TGTGCCAGCAGCTTATGGGGACAGGGGACCTACAATGAGCAGTTCTTC

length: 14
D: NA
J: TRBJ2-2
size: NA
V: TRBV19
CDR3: CASRATGLSGELFF
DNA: TGTGCCAGCAGAGCCACAGGTCTCTCCGGGGAGCTGTTTTTT

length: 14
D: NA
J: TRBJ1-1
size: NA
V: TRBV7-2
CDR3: CASSLSGQITEAFF
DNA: TGTGCCAGCAGCCTCTCAGGGCAGATCACTGAAGCTTTCTTT

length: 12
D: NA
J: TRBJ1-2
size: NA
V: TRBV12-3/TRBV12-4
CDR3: CASSPGFYGYTF
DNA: TGTGCCAGCAGTCCAGGATTCTATGGCTACACCTTC

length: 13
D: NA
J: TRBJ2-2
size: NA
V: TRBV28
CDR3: CASDTGTTGELFF
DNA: TGTGCCAGCGACACAGGGACCACCGGGGAGCTGTTTTTT

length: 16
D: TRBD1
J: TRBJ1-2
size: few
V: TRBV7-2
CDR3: CATTPRGTSPNYGYTF
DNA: TGTGCCACCACGCCCAGGGGGACTTCGCCTAACTATGGCTACACCTTC

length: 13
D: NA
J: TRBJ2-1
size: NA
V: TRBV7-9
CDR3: CASSGYGYNEQFF
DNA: TGTGCCAGTTCAGGGTACGGGTACAATGAGCAGTTCTTC

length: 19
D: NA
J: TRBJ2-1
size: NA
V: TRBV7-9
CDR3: CASSLAPLIMAGNRNEQFF
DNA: TGTGCCAGCAGCTTAGCCCCCCTGATAATGGCGGGGAATAGGAATGAGCAGTTCTTC

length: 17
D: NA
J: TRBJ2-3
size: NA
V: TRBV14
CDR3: CASSQGLSSGWLDTQYF
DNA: TGTGCCAGCAGCCAAGGTTTGAGTAGTGGGTGGTTGGATACGCAGTATTTT

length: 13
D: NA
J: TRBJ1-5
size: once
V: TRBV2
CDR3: CASGVSENQPQHF
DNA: TGTGCCAGCGGAGTTTCAGAAAATCAGCCCCAGCATTTT

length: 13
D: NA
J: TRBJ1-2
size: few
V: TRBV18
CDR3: CASSESGAPGYTF
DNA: TGTGCCAGCTCAGAATCGGGGGCGCCCGGCTACACCTTC

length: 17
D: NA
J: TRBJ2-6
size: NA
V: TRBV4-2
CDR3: CASSRGTFGSGANVLTF
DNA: TGTGCCAGCAGTCGCGGGACATTTGGCTCTGGGGCCAACGTCCTGACTTTC

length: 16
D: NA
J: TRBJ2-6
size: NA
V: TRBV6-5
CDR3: CASSYSDSSGANVLTF
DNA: TGTGCCAGCAGTTACTCGGACAGCTCTGGGGCCAACGTCCTGACTTTC

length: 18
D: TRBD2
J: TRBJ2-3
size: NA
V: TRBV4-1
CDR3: CASSQSLFSGGGRDTQYF
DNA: TGCGCCAGCAGCCAATCCCTTTTTAGCGGGGGGGGCCGCGATACGCAGTATTTT

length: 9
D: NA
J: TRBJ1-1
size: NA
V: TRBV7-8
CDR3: CASSLGEPF
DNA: TGTGCCAGCAGCTTAGGAGAGCCTTTT

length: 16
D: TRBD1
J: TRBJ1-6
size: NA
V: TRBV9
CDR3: CASRSQSGQGNSPLHF
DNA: TGTGCCAGCAGATCCCAATCCGGACAGGGCAATTCACCCCTCCACTTT

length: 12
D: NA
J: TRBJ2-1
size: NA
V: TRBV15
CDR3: CATSTGTRSQFF
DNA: TGTGCCACCAGCACCGGGACAAGGAGTCAGTTCTTC

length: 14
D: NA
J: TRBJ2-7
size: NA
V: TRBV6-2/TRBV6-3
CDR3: CASSYRDNSYEQYF
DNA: TGTGCCAGCAGTTACCGGGACAACTCCTACGAGCAGTACTTC

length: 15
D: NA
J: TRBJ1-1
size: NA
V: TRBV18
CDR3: CASSPFGVGNTEAFF
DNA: TGTGCCAGCTCACCTTTCGGGGTCGGGAACACTGAAGCTTTCTTT

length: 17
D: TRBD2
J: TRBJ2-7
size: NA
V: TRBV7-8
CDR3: CASSPRGRTSWQNEQYF
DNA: TGTGCCAGCAGCCCGAGAGGACGGACTAGCTGGCAGAACGAGCAGTACTTC

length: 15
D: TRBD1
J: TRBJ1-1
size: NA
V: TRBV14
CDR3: CASSRFRDRETEAFF
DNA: TGTGCCAGCAGCCGATTCCGGGACAGGGAGACTGAAGCTTTCTTT

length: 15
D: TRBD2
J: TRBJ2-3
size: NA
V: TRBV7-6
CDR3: CASSELAGGTDTQYF
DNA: TGTGCCAGCAGCGAACTAGCGGGGGGGACAGATACGCAGTATTTT

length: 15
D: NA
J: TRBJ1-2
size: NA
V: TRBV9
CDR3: CASSVDPTVGYGYTF
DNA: TGTGCCAGCAGCGTAGACCCGACAGTGGGGTATGGCTACACCTTC

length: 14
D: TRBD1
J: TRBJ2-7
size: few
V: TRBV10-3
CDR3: CAITREQGTYEQYF
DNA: TGTGCCATCACTCGTGAACAGGGGACCTACGAGCAGTACTTC

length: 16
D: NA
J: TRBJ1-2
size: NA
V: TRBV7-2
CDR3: CASSLEQALANYGYTF
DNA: TGTGCCAGCAGCTTAGAGCAGGCCTTAGCTAACTATGGCTACACCTTC

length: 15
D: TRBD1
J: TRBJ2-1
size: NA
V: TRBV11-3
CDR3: CASSRVGQGVHEQFF
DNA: TGTGCCAGCAGCCGGGTCGGACAGGGGGTCCATGAGCAGTTCTTC

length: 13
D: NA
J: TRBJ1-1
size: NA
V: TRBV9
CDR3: CASSPISNTEAFF
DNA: TGTGCCAGCAGCCCCATCTCGAACACTGAAGCTTTCTTT

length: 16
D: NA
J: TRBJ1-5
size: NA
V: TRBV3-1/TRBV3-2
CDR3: CASSQGGPSANQPQHF
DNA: TGTGCCAGCAGCCAGGGAGGGCCCAGTGCTAATCAGCCCCAGCATTTT

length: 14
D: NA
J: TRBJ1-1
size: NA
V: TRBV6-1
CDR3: CASSEQEELLEAFF
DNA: TGTGCCAGCAGTGAACAGGAGGAATTACTTGAAGCTTTCTTT

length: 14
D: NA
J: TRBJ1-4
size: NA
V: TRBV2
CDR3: CATKESVSTEKLFF
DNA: TGTGCCACCAAAGAATCAGTTTCGACGGAAAAACTGTTTTTT

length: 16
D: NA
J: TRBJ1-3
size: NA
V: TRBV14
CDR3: CASSQESIFSGNTIYF
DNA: TGTGCCAGCAGCCAAGAATCGATCTTCTCTGGAAACACCATATATTTT

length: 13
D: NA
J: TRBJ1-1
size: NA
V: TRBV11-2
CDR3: CASSLRAGSEAFF
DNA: TGTGCCAGCAGCTTACGGGCAGGGTCTGAAGCTTTCTTT

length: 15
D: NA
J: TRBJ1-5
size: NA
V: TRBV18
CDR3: CASSLAVADSQPQHF
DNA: TGTGCCAGCTCTCTCGCGGTTGCGGATTCTCAGCCCCAGCATTTT

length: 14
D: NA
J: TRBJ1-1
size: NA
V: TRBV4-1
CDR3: CASSQGGLRTEAFF
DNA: TGCGCCAGCAGCCAAGGGGGGTTACGGACTGAAGCTTTCTTT

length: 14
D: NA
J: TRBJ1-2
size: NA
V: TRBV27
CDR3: CASSPPGQAYGYTF
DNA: TGTGCCAGCAGTCCGCCGGGACAAGCCTATGGCTACACCTTC